This T cell receptor (beta chain) was retrieved from a study of PD-1 blockade in classical Hodgkin lymphoma. Study conclusions and caveats: In CD4+ cells, TCR diversity went up significantly by C4D1, but in CD8+ cells it did not. In newly diagnosed patients, baseline TCR diversity was reportedly below that of healthy donors. Nivolumab initiated under 1 year post-ASCT led to patient exclusion.

V was clipped by 3 bases and J by 2 bases, with 5 bases between them. The CDR3 is 13 amino acids. Germline-derived CDR1 and CDR2 are LNHDA and SQIVND (reference sequence). This clone was counted between two and nine times. Its antigen is not known. Relapse after autologous stem cell transplantation occurred in every patient, and brentuximab vedotin exposure varied. When best responses were assessed, they were complete response, partial response or progressive disease. The repertoire was sequenced with immunoSEQ multiplex PCR; TCRdb's copy has only in-frame clones and lacks some. The table has some 41,000 clones, 88% seen once.

The sequence came from a human donor with classical Hodgkin lymphoma. This sequence joins TRBV19 and TRBJ1-3; D is uncertain. The sequencing used peripheral blood mononuclear cells (PBMCs), collected before the second cycle of nivolumab. CDR3 sequence reads: CASSIWAGNTIYF. In DNA form, the CDR3 reads TGTGCCAGTAGTATTTGGGCTGGAAACACCATATATTTT.